This TCR beta chain was observed in a study of T cells in tumors after PD-1 blockade. Turning to the study itself: No patient had prior checkpoint blockade, systemic immunosuppression, or radiotherapy within 4 weeks. During anti-PD-1 treatment, some patients continued daily vismodegib 150 mg. Mean per tumor sample: 25,000 to 30,000 templates (roughly 550-100,000), more than 6,000 unique clonotypes.

As concerns this clone: The antigen remains undetermined.

Study results and caveats: Among squamous cell carcinoma expanded CD8+ clones, approximately 50% of exhausted ones versus roughly 30% of others were novel.

From germline, CDR1 is LNHDA and CDR2 SQIVND (reference sequence). This CDR3 is built from 15 residues. The V and J ends lost 7 bases and 0 bases respectively, with 13 bases between them. Data came from immunoSEQ multiplex PCR; TCRdb stores just in-frame clones and leaves some out. The sample holds roughly 12,000 clones, 63% seen once. The V gene is TRBV19, the J gene TRBJ2-1; D tentatively reads TRBD1 or TRBD2 (5 bases each). The input for sequencing was tumor tissue, taken before anti-PD-1 treatment. This TCR was sampled from a human donor with cutaneous squamous cell carcinoma. In nucleotides, the CDR3 is TGTGCCAGTAATACCCGGGACCGCTCCTACAATGAGCAGTTCTTC. Translated, it gives CASNTRDRSYNEQFF.